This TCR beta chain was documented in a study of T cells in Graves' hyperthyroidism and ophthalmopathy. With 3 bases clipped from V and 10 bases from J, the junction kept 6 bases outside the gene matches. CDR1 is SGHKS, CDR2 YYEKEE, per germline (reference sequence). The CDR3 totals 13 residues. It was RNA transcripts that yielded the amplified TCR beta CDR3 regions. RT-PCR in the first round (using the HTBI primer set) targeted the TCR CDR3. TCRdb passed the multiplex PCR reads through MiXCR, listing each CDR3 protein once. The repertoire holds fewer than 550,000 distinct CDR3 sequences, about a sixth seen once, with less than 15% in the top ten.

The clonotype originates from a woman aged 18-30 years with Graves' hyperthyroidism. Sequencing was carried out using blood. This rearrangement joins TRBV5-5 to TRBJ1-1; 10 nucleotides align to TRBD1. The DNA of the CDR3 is TGTGCCAGCAGCTCGACAGGGGGCTACGGAGCTTTCTTT. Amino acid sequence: CASSSTGGYGAFF.